These 26 T cell receptor beta chains share one sample of origin, sequenced in a study of blood T cell repertoires in COVID-19. Clones were read by immunoSEQ multiplex PCR, and TCRdb kept only the in-frame ones, dropping some. This table holds approximately 470,000 clones, 75% to 90% found once. The sample taken for sequencing was peripheral blood. These receptors all come from a human donor in a cohort sampled during active COVID-19.

V gene TRBV11-3 combines with J gene TRBJ2-7; D is unclear. Germline V gene lookup returns CDR1 SGHNT and CDR2 YENEEA. The CDR3 sequence is 15 residues long. Trimming shortened V by 1 base and J by 2 bases, and 12 bases separated the two germline ends. The CDR3 DNA is TGTGCCAGCAGCTTAGGGCTAGTAGCCACCTACGAGCAGTACTTC. Encoded protein: CASSLGLVATYEQYF.

The genes are TRBV19 and TRBJ2-2, with 9 bases lining up with TRBD1. The CDR3 sequence is 14 residues long. CDR1 and CDR2 from the germline V gene are LNHDA and SQIVND (reference sequence). V shed 6 bases and J 7 bases; nucleotides not matched to a gene: 6. CDR3 loop: CASRRTGDGGELFF. For the CDR3, the DNA is TGTGCCAGTAGGCGGACAGGGGACGGCGGGGAGCTGTTTTTT.

The V call is TRBV30, the J call TRBJ2-5; TRBD2 matches at 10 bases. The germline V gene encodes CDR1 GTSNPN and CDR2 SVGIG (reference sequence). CDR3 length equals 16 residues. The V segment lost 0 bases and the J segment 0 bases; nucleotides outside the gene matches: 4. The CDR3 region is CAWSVGLAAYQETQYF. CDR3 sequence (DNA): TGTGCCTGGAGTGTCGGACTAGCGGCTTACCAAGAGACCCAGTACTTC.

This clone was observed once. The rearrangement joins TRBV30 to TRBJ2-3, with a possible D match to TRBD2 (5 bases). The CDR3 runs 14 residues. V dropped 2 bases and J dropped 1 base, with 10 bases sitting between them. Germline-derived CDR1 and CDR2 are GTSNPN and SVGIG (reference sequence). This CDR3 reads CAWSKRRGTDTQYF. For the CDR3, the DNA is TGTGCCTGGAGTAAACGGCGGGGCACAGATACGCAGTATTTT.

This clone was observed a handful of times. The J gene is TRBJ2-2, the V gene TRBV7-2, with D possibly matching TRBD1 (7 bases). The V end lost 7 bases, the J end lost 5 bases, and 14 bases lay between the germline ends. The germline V gene encodes CDR1 SGHTA and CDR2 FQGNSA. This CDR3 is 14 amino acids long. The CDR3 region is CASMLQGTTGELFF. The CDR3 region has the DNA TGTGCCAGCATGCTACAGGGGACTACCGGGGAGCTGTTTTTT.

This chain connects TRBV28 to TRBJ2-7; the match to TRBD2 covers 10 bases. The CDR3 is 15 amino acids. Germline-derived CDR1 and CDR2 are MDHEN and SYDVKM. The trim removed 6 bases at V and 6 bases at J, leaving 11 bases unmatched. CDR3 residues: CASSVSGRGSSEQYF. In DNA, the CDR3 is TGTGCCAGCAGCGTGAGCGGGAGGGGGTCATCCGAGCAGTACTTC.

The CDR3 is CASSLDGPEYEQYF. The CDR3, as DNA: TGCGCCAGCAGCTTGGATGGGCCTGAATACGAGCAGTACTTC. V usage is TRBV5-1 and J usage is TRBJ2-7; the D is unclear. Trimming left V 0 bases short and J 4 bases short, with 11 bases between. The CDR3 runs 14 residues. CDR1 is SGHRS and CDR2 is YFSETQ in the germline V gene.

The rearrangement uses TRBV28 and TRBJ1-2; maybe TRBD1 (5 bases). Germline CDR1 is MDHEN and CDR2 is SYDVKM. The V end was cut by 7 bases, the J end by 5 bases, with 17 bases between. The CDR3 is 14 amino acids. DNA for the CDR3: TGTGCCAGCACCCCCGGGGGGAGCAGATATGGCTACACCTTC. The encoded protein is CASTPGGSRYGYTF.

This chain connects TRBV30 to TRBJ1-2, with D possibly matching TRBD1 (5 bases). V shed 7 bases and J shed 1 base, with 13 bases lying between them. Germline loops: CDR1 GTSNPN, CDR2 SVGIG (reference sequence). This CDR3 is built from 13 residues. The CDR3 DNA is TGTGCCTTTACGGGGGAACTTAACTATGGCTACACCTTC. It yields the protein CAFTGELNYGYTF.

This chain uses TRBV5-6 with TRBJ2-7; 8 bases are shared with TRBD1. Trimming removed 4 bases from V and 0 bases from J; junction bases left unmatched: 6. Germline CDR1 and CDR2: SGHDT and YYEEEE. This CDR3 is 15 amino acids long. This CDR3 reads CASSSRDRSSYEQYF. DNA for the CDR3: TGTGCCAGCAGCAGCCGGGACAGGAGCTCCTACGAGCAGTACTTC.

The chain joins TRBV18 to TRBJ1-2; 7 nucleotides match TRBD1. Germline assignment: CDR1 KGHSH and CDR2 LQKENI. V shed 4 bases, J shed 0 bases, and the junction held 11 bases outside the gene matches. This CDR3 contains 17 residues. CDR3 residues: CASSHTIGTETNYGYTF. The DNA of the CDR3 is TGTGCCAGCTCACACACCATCGGGACAGAAACTAACTATGGCTACACCTTC.

V and J are TRBV28 and TRBJ2-5, with D possibly TRBD2 on 6 matching bases. Looked up from germline, CDR1 is MDHEN and CDR2 is SYDVKM. The CDR3 covers 16 residues. V was cut by 11 bases and J by 3 bases, with 25 bases left in between. CDR3 DNA sequence: TGTGCCTCGGGAGAGATTAGCGTGGGGGAAGAAGAGACCCAGTACTTC. Its protein product is CASGEISVGEEETQYF.

The chain uses TRBV5-1 and TRBJ2-7, with D perhaps matching TRBD2 (6 bases). The CDR3 spans 15 residues. Trimming removed 2 bases from V and 1 base from J, with 13 bases in between. The V gene's germline CDR1 is SGHRS and CDR2 YFSETQ. CDR3 protein: CASSFGPGTSYEQYF. The CDR3 DNA reads TGCGCCAGCAGCTTTGGTCCAGGGACTTCCTACGAGCAGTACTTC.

This rearrangement joins TRBV28 to TRBJ1-1; D is undetermined. The germline gives CDR1 MDHEN, CDR2 SYDVKM. Trimming took 3 bases from V and 5 from J, leaving 10 bases between them. The CDR3 spans 13 residues. DNA of the CDR3: TGTGCCAGCAGTTTCGCGGCAAGTACTGAAGCTTTCTTT. It specifies CASSFAASTEAFF.

The CDR3 reads CASSPGQGDGQPQHF. DNA for the CDR3: TGTGCCAGCTCACCGGGACAGGGGGACGGTCAGCCCCAGCATTTT. V usage is TRBV18 and J usage is TRBJ1-5; 11 nucleotides agree with TRBD1. This CDR3 has 15 residues. Germline V gene lookup returns CDR1 KGHSH and CDR2 LQKENI. V lost 3 bases and J lost 6; bases outside the gene matches: 4.

This clone was detected only a few times. The chain carries TRBV5-5 and TRBJ2-1; 8 positions match TRBD2. The CDR3 spans 14 residues. V shed 4 bases and J 6 bases; nucleotides not matched to a gene: 6. CDR1 and CDR2 from the germline V gene are SGHKS and YYEKEE (reference sequence). CDR3 region: CASSLGLDSNEQFF. In DNA, the CDR3 is TGTGCCAGCAGCCTGGGACTAGACAGCAATGAGCAGTTCTTC. Full variable domain (remainder filled in from reference TRBV5-5 and TRBJ2-1): DAGVTQSPTHLIKTRGQQVTLRCSPISGHKSVSWYQQVLGQGPQFIFQYYEKEERGRGNFPDRFSARQFPNYSSELNVNALLLGDSALYLCASSLGLDSNEQFFGPGTRLTVL.

The chain links TRBV20-1 to TRBJ2-1; a weak D match, TRBD2 (7 bases). V shed 3 bases and J shed 4 bases, with 13 bases lying between them. Germline loops: CDR1 DFQATT, CDR2 SNEGSKA (reference sequence). The CDR3 length is 14 residues. CDR3 sequence: CSASWAGAYNEQFF. CDR3 coding DNA: TGCAGTGCTAGTTGGGCGGGGGCGTACAATGAGCAGTTCTTC.

This chain uses TRBV6-5 with TRBJ2-1; 9 bases line up with TRBD2. Germline-derived CDR1 and CDR2 are MNHEY and SVGAGI. The CDR3 is 15 amino acids. The V gene end was trimmed by 6 bases and the J gene end by 4 bases; junction bases not matched to a gene: 7. The DNA of the CDR3 is TGTGCCAGCAGCTTCGGAGCGGGAGGATACAATGAGCAGTTCTTC. It codes for CASSFGAGGYNEQFF.

On this clone itself: Other DNA sequences in the same sample also yield this CDR3. The rearrangement uses TRBV2 and TRBJ1-5, with 10 bases that match TRBD1. Looked up from germline, CDR1 is SNHLY and CDR2 is FYNNEI. This CDR3 has 14 amino acids. Losses at the gene ends were 4 bases for V and 4 bases for J; bases not matched to a gene: 1. The CDR3 is CASSGTGGNQPQHF. Here the CDR3 DNA reads TGTGCCAGCAGTGGGACAGGGGGTAATCAGCCCCAGCATTTT.

V is TRBV9 and J is TRBJ1-2, with 7 bases lining up with TRBD1. Germline V gene data show CDR1 as SGDLS and CDR2 as YYNGEE. The J segment lost 5 bases and the V segment lost 3 bases, leaving 7 bases of the junction unmatched. The CDR3 spans 14 residues. The CDR3 is CASSADARGYGYTF. The CDR3 nucleotides read TGTGCCAGCAGCGCAGACGCCAGGGGGTATGGCTACACCTTC.

The gene calls are TRBV28 and TRBJ2-2; D is unclear. The germline V and J ends were trimmed by 3 bases and 6 bases, with 8 bases remaining between them. The germline V gene encodes CDR1 MDHEN and CDR2 SYDVKM. The CDR3 totals 13 residues. In nucleotides, the CDR3 is TGTGCCAGCAGTTTCCGAGCCTCCGGGGAGCTGTTTTTT. Residues: CASSFRASGELFF.

The CDR3 protein is CASSQDSFYLVNTEAFF. The CDR3 coding sequence is TGCGCCAGCAGCCAAGATTCTTTTTACTTAGTGAACACTGAAGCTTTCTTT. The rearrangement links TRBV4-1 to TRBJ1-1; D gene unclear. This CDR3 region has 17 residues. The germline CDR1 and CDR2 sequences are MGHRA and YSYEKL. With 0 bases removed from V and 0 bases from J, the gap between germline ends came to 14 bases.

The CDR3 bases are TGTGCCAGTGCCTCGCGTTTCTCCTACGAGCAGTACTTC. As protein: CASASRFSYEQYF. The chain recombines TRBV6-5 with TRBJ2-7, with D unresolved. V shed 9 bases and J shed 0 bases, with 12 bases lying between them. Germline CDR1 and CDR2: MNHEY and SVGAGI. The CDR3 length is 13 residues.

The J gene is TRBJ1-5, the V gene TRBV28, with D perhaps matching TRBD1 (6 bases). V lost 3 bases to trimming and J lost 3 bases, with 15 bases between them. The length of the CDR3 is 16 residues. The germline V gene has CDR1 MDHEN and CDR2 SYDVKM. The CDR3 loop is CASSLRWQGFNQPQHF. CDR3 nucleotide sequence: TGTGCCAGCAGTTTGCGTTGGCAGGGGTTCAATCAGCCCCAGCATTTT.

The genes are TRBV7-9 and TRBJ2-1; 7 bases are a match to TRBD1. V gave up 5 bases and J gave up 14 bases; unmatched junction bases: 18. The V gene's germline CDR1 is SEHNR and CDR2 FQNEAQ (reference sequence). The CDR3 sequence is 15 residues long. The CDR3 DNA reads as TGTGCCAGCAGCCGCATCTTAGGGGGCGGTCAGAAAAAGTTCTTC. Translation gives CASSRILGGGQKKFF.

This chain links TRBV30 with TRBJ2-6; D perhaps matches TRBD2 (6 bases). V was clipped by 5 bases and J by 0 bases, with 26 bases between them. This CDR3 has 20 amino acids. Germline V gene sequence: CDR1 GTSNPN, CDR2 SVGIG (reference sequence). The CDR3 spells CAWSGTGYNVGLSGANVLTF. The CDR3 nucleotides read TGTGCCTGGTCCGGGACGGGGTATAACGTGGGACTCTCTGGGGCCAACGTCCTGACTTTC.